Following are 13 T cell receptor beta chains from one sample sequenced in a study of blood T cells in healthy people across ages (dated by TCRdb to 2014 to 2015). The library was generated by 5' RACE. A second 7 to 11 cycle PCR used a sample-barcoded 5' primer and a J-beta primer mix. TCRdb handled the public reads itself, with Q25 trimming in fastp and clone calling in MiXCR, and kept productive beta chains. Every entry covers one CDR3 protein and lists the most common genes and DNA from its rows. For this sample the table gives over 1,500,000 distinct CDR3 sequences, of which around 40% were detected only once. 20% to 25% of the sample is held by the ten biggest clonotypes. The sample taken for sequencing was blood. The receptor source for this set is a human donor in good health.

This clonotype was seen a few times. The chain combines TRBV6-5 with TRBJ2-1, with TRBD1 as a possible D gene (5 bases). V lost 2 bases and J lost 4, with 12 bases in between. This CDR3 is 15 amino acids long. Germline CDR1 reads MNHEY; CDR2 reads SVGAGI. As DNA, the CDR3 is TGTGCCAGCAGTTACCGCAGGGCTTTATACAATGAGCAGTTCTTC. Residues: CASSYRRALYNEQFF.

This clonotype was observed a handful of times. V gene TRBV20-1 combines with J gene TRBJ2-6, with no clear D. The CDR3 is 14 amino acids. V lost 5 bases, J lost 0 bases, and 8 bases lay in between. Per germline, CDR1 DFQATT and CDR2 SNEGSKA (reference sequence). CDR3 nucleotides: TGCAGTGCTTTCACCAGCTCTGGGGCCAACGTCCTGACTTTC. Protein: CSAFTSSGANVLTF.

The chain carries TRBV20-1 and TRBJ2-2, with D uncertain. Germline V gene data show CDR1 as DFQATT and CDR2 as SNEGSKA (reference sequence). V lost 3 bases, J lost 4 bases, and 9 bases lay in between. The CDR3 loop spans 13 amino acids. CDR3 nucleotide sequence: TGCAGTGCTAGTACTTGGGGCACCGGGGAGCTGTTTTTT. Its translation is CSASTWGTGELFF.

The V and J genes are TRBV20-1 and TRBJ1-2; possibly TRBD1 for D (6 bases). The germline V gene encodes CDR1 DFQATT and CDR2 SNEGSKA (reference sequence). Trimming stripped 4 bases from V and 2 bases from J, with 14 bases between. The CDR3 spans 14 residues. CDR3 region: CSAITGTPNYGYTF. The CDR3 region has the DNA TGCAGTGCTATCACCGGGACACCGAACTATGGCTACACCTTC.

This clonotype was seen at least ten times. The rearrangement uses TRBV27 and TRBJ2-7, with a possible D match to TRBD1 (5 bases). The germline V gene encodes CDR1 MNHEY and CDR2 SMNVEV (reference sequence). Trimming removed 2 bases at V and 3 bases at J, with 14 bases between. The CDR3 sequence is 15 residues long. CDR3 in amino acids: CASSLGAGTSYEQYF. The CDR3 DNA is TGTGCCAGCAGTTTAGGGGCCGGAACGAGCTACGAGCAGTACTTC.

This chain joins TRBV12-3 or TRBV12-4 and TRBJ1-2, with D possibly being TRBD1 (5 bases). The CDR3 contains 20 residues. The V gene lost 3 bases and the J gene lost 5 bases, with 31 bases spanning the gap. The CDR3 nucleotides are TGTGCCAGCAGTTTTTATTCCAGGTGGGGGTCGAAGGCCGACGAATATGGCTACACCTTC. Translation gives CASSFYSRWGSKADEYGYTF.

This clonotype came up a few times. The CDR3 region is CSAMKDSYYEQYF. In DNA form, the CDR3 reads TGCAGTGCTATGAAGGACTCGTACTACGAGCAGTACTTC. The V and J genes are TRBV20-1 and TRBJ2-4; D perhaps matches TRBD2 (5 bases). The J call is in doubt because the DNA end fits TRBJ2-7 better. Germline values: CDR1 DFQATT, CDR2 SNEGSKA (reference sequence). The CDR3 runs 13 residues.

This clonotype was seen more than once but under ten times. The rearrangement joins TRBV10-3 to TRBJ2-2; D possibly corresponds to TRBD1 (5 bases). V shed 6 bases and J shed 1 base, with 6 bases lying between them. The CDR3 loop spans 13 amino acids. Germline V lookup: CDR1 ENHRY, CDR2 SYGVKD. CDR3 nucleotides: TGTGCCATCAGAGGGGAGAACACCGGGGAGCTGTTTTTT. This encodes CAIRGENTGELFF.

V and J are TRBV11-2 and TRBJ1-4; unclear D gene. The germline gives CDR1 SGHAT, CDR2 FQNNGV. V shed 5 bases and J shed 2 bases, with 12 bases lying between them. The CDR3 totals 15 residues. The CDR3 DNA reads TGTGCCAGCAGCCCGACCCAACTCACTAATGAAAAACTGTTTTTT. This sequence encodes CASSPTQLTNEKLFF.

About this clonotype itself: One junction end does not reproduce the germline sequence, and a read error may be involved. The chain recombines TRBV24-1 with TRBJ2-1, with D possibly TRBD2 on 6 matching bases. The CDR3 is 13 amino acids. The germline gives CDR1 KGHDR, CDR2 SFDVKD. The chain's CDR3 is CATGGTDNNGQFF. The DNA for the CDR3 is TGTGCCACCGGCGGGACGGATAACAATGGGCAGTTCTTC.

The genes are TRBV24-1 and TRBJ2-5; tentative D call: TRBD2 (5 bases). The germline CDR1 and CDR2 sequences are KGHDR and SFDVKD. The CDR3 extends over 14 amino acids. Trimming removed 4 bases at V and 2 bases at J, with 10 bases between. The CDR3 sequence is CATSDPTNQETQYF. CDR3 nucleotides: TGTGCCACCAGTGACCCGACTAATCAAGAGACCCAGTACTTC.

The rearrangement joins TRBV12-3 or TRBV12-4 to TRBJ2-1; 14 positions match TRBD2. The CDR3 has 17 residues. V shed 6 bases, J shed 4 bases, and the junction held 8 bases outside the gene matches. The chain's CDR3 is CASSLTSGGAGYNEQFF. The CDR3, as DNA: TGTGCCAGCAGCCTGACTAGCGGGGGGGCCGGTTACAATGAGCAGTTCTTC.

The chain carries TRBV5-1 and TRBJ1-6, with 10 bases matching TRBD1. The germline gives CDR1 SGHRS, CDR2 YFSETQ. Trimming at V came to 1 base and at J to 11 bases, leaving 9 bases not matched to a gene. The CDR3 has 16 residues. The CDR3: CASSLIPGQGNPPLHF. CDR3 DNA: TGCGCCAGCAGCTTGATCCCGGGACAGGGGAATCCACCCCTCCACTTT.